This TCR beta chain was captured in a study of shared clonotypes between healthy human individuals. The CDR3 runs to 14 residues. Germline-derived CDR1 and CDR2 are LNHDA and SQIVND (reference sequence). J was trimmed by 1 base and V by 3 bases; bases with no gene match: 1. How the authors handled the data: As immunoSEQ supplied junction-only sequences (without quality scores), filtering differed. Assay: immunoSEQ multiplex PCR; the TCRdb copy retains only in-frame clones and omits some. V, J and clone size are taken as reported in that table, and D and trimming were inferred from the DNA itself. Among fewer than 1.8 million clones listed, around 98.5% were seen once.

The chain carries TRBV19 and TRBJ1-1; 8 bases are shared with TRBD1. The sample was naive CD4+ T cells sorted from blood. Noted subset: CD45RA+ positively selected. This receptor was obtained from a man younger than 45 in good health. The CDR3 DNA reads TGTGCCAGTAGTATTGGGACAGGGAACACTGAAGCTTTCTTT. Translation: CASSIGTGNTEAFF.